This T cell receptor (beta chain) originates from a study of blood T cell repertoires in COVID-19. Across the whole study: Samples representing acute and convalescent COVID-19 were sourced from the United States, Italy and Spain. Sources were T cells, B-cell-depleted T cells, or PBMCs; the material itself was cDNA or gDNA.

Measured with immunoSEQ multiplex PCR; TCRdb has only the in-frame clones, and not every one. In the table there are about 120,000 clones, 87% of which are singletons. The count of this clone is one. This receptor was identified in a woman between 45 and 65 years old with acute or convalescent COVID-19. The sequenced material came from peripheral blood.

This CDR3 is CATSESGTGPAQPQHF. The CDR3 DNA reads TGTGCCACCAGTGAATCCGGGACAGGGCCTGCTCAGCCCCAGCATTTT. The chain carries TRBV24-1 and TRBJ1-5; 9 bases align to TRBD1. The CDR3 length is 16 residues. V lost 4 bases, J lost 6 bases, and 9 bases stayed unmatched. Germline CDR1 and CDR2: KGHDR and SFDVKD.